This T cell receptor beta chain was observed in a study of blood T cell repertoires in COVID-19 (dated by TCRdb to 2019 to 2021). Looking at the study overall: Collaborator samples came from the United States, Italy and Spain and covered acute and convalescent phases of COVID-19. The repertoires were released in a freely available public database intended as a resource for research on the immune response to SARS-CoV-2. The samples were drawn from two sources: the first 160 participants of the ongoing ImmuneRACE study, and over 1,000 subjects contributed by 6 global collaborators. The prospective study material was composed of cDNA or gDNA derived from T cells, B-cell-depleted T cells, or PBMCs. A de-identified subject ID, COVID-19 status, age in years and sex were almost always included in the sample metadata. Where available, HLA class I and class II types were taken from metadata supplied by the sample provider and were not determined by assay-based typing. The dataset comprised deeply sampled blood TCRbeta repertoires from subjects exposed to, actively infected with, or recovered from COVID-19.

Turning to this clone: Its antigen target is currently unknown. The record has no base qualities; no much larger clone is one base away.

The study at large found these results: Clinical and demographic metadata were provided uncurated, with the amount varying by source and participant.

The trim is 3 bases for V and 4 bases for J, with a gap of 13 bases between the germline ends. The CDR1 and CDR2 encoded by the germline V gene (reference sequence) are DFQATT and SNEGSKA. Taken from cysteine to phenylalanine, the CDR3 has 14 residues. Only the CDR3 part of the read is kept: 42 bases, read in frame from the first base. TCRbeta CDR3 regions were amplified from genomic DNA using the immunoSEQ Assay, a bias-controlled multiplex PCR. The source study handled its data this way. Within the assay, amplification of reference gene primers was used to estimate how many nucleated cells each sample contained. Sequence reads were collapsed and filtered to measure the absolute abundance of every unique TCRbeta CDR3 rearrangement. For each sample, productive Simpson clonality was calculated as the square root of Simpson's diversity index across productive rearrangements. Not all clones reach the TCRdb copy of this immuneACCESS table, which keeps in-frame sequences only. Checked studies attribute under half of the gap to unresolved V genes and leave the rest unexplained. That table gives V, J and clone size, and the DNA gave D and trimming. The table for this sample lists about 160,000 clones; around 86% of them were counted only once. The ten largest account for approximately 3.5% of the sample.

Whole blood was collected in K2EDTA tubes by collaborating institutions according to the institutions' own protocols. For TCRbeta analysis, collaborators shipped samples in one of three forms: frozen whole blood, isolated PBMCs, or DNA extracted from either of those sample types. The source material was peripheral blood. The V gene is TRBV20-1 and the J gene is TRBJ2-1; a weak D assignment points to TRBD1 (5 bases agree). The TCR originated in a man aged 65 to 85 with acute or convalescent COVID-19. DNA sequence: TGCAGTGCTAGTAATGGCCAGGGTTACAATGAGCAGTTCTTC. This translates into CSASNGQGYNEQFF.